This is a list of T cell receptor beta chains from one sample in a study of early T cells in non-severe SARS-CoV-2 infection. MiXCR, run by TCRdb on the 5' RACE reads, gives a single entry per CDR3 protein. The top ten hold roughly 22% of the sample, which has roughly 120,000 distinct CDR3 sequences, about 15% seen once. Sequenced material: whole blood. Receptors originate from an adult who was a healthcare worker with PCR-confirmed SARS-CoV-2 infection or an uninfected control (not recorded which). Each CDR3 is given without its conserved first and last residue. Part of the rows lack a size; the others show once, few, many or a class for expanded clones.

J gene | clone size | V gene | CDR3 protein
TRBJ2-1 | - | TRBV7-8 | ASSIRTSGGPYNEQF
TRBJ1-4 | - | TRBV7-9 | AGGGRRSPTNEKLF
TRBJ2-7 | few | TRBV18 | ASSGGYRNEQY
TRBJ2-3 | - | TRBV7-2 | ASSSDPVSTDTQY
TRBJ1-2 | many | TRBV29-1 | SVSETGTEGYT
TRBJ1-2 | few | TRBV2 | ASSVYRDRYT
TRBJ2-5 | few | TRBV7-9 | ASSSTVTYLETQY
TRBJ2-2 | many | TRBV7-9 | ASSLDRSAGELF
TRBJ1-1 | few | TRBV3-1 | ASSLEAEGYAF
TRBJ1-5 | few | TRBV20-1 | SAGTGGNQPQH
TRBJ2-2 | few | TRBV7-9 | ASSRLNTGELF
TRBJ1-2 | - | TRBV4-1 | ASSPQHANYGYT
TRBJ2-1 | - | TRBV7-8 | ASSSGTINEQF
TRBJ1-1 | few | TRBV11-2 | ASSVGQGKGTEAF
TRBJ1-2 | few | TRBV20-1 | SASRQGWDGYT
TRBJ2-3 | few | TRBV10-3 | AISVRSGGAPDTQY
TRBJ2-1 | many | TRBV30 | AWGRLDHEQF
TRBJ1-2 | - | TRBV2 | ASSDKQGLDGYT
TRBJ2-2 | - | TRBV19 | ASSKPGLLNTGELF
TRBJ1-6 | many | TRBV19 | ASGDRSLNSPLH
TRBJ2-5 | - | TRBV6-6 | ASRSTGGLWETQY
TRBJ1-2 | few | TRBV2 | ASSETNTYGYT
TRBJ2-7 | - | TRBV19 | ASSPTQGTAGEQY
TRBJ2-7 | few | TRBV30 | AWRETERGATYEQY
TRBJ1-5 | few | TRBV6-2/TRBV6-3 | ASSYGSRVIQPQH
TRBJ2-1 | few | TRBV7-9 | ASSLADEQF
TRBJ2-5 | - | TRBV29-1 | SAMTSGSLETQY
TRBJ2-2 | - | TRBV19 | ASSSSGYANTGELF
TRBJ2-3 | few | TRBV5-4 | ASSPGASGGALDTQY
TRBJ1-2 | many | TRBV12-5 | ASGLVLGGYT
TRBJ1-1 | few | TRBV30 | AWRFRRDTEAF
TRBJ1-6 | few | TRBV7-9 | ASSEDTRYNSPLH
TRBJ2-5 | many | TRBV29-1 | SVVGVGVVETQY
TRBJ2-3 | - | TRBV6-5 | ASRLQGARGTDTQY
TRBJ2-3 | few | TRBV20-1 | SAREEERGPRRTQY
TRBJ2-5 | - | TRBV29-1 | SVDDRGKGTQY
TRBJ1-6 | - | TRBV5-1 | ASSYNRATYDSPLH
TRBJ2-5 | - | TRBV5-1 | ASSSGPLQETQY
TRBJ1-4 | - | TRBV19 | ASRLREKLF
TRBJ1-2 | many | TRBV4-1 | ASSQVAGGNYGYT
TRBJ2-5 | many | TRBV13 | ASSSKRGGGETQY
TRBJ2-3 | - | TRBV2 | ASTGPPGTQY
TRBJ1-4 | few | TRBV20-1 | SARDLRANEKLF
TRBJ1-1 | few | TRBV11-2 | ASSIMMPGQGTEAF
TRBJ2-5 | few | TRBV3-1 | ASSQVRGARETQY
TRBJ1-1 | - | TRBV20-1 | SAYERGYREAF
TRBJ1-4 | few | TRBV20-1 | SALDRRTNEKLF
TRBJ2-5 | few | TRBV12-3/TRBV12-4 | ASSPTGGAKTQY
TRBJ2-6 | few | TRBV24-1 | ATSVRQGSSGANVLT
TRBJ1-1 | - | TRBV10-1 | ASSDPMGEAF
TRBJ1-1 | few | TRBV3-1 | ASSQAGAEAF
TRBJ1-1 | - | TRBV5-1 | ASSLEGAGTEAF
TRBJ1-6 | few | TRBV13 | ASSHRQGSSYNSPLH
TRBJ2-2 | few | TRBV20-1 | SAKQGANTGELF
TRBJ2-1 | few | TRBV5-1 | ASSLATKGGQF
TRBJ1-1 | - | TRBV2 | ASRIDLEGTEAF
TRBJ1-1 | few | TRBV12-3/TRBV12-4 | ASMGPVTPAF